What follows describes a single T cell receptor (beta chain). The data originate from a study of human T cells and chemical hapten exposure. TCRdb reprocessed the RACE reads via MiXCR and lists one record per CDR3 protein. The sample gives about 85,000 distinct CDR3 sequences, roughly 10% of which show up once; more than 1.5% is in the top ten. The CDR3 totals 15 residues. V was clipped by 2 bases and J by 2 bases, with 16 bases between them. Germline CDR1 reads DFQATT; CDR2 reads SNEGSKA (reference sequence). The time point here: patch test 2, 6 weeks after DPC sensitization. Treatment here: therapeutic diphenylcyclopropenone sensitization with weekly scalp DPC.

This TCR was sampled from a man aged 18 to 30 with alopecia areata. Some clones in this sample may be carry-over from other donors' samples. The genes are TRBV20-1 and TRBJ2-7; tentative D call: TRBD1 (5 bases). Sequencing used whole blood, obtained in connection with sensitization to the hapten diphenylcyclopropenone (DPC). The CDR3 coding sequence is TGCAGTGCTAGAACTGGGCAGGGCCCTCCCTACGAGCAGTACTTC. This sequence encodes CSARTGQGPPYEQYF.